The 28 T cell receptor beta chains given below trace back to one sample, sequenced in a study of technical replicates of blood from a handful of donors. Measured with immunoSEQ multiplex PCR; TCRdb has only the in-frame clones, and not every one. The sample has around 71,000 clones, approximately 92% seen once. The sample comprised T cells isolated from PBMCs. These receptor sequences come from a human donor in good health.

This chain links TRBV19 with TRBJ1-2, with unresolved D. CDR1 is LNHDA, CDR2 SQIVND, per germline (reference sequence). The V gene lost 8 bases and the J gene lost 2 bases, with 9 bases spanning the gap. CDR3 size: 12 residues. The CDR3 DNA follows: TGTGCCAGTGACGAGGGCAACTATGGCTACACCTTC. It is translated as CASDEGNYGYTF.

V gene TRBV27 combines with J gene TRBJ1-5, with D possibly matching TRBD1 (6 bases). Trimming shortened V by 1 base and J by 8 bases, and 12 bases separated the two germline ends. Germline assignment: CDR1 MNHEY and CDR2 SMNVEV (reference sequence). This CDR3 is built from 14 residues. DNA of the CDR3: TGTGCCAGCAGTTTATACCAGGGGCGGGAGCCCCAGCATTTT. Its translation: CASSLYQGREPQHF.

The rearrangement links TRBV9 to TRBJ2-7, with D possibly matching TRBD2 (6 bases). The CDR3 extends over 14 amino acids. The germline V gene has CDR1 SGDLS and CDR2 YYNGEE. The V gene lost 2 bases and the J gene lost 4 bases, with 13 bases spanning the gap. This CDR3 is CASSVGGEEYEQYF. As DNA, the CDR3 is TGTGCCAGCAGCGTGGGGGGAGAAGAGTACGAGCAGTACTTC. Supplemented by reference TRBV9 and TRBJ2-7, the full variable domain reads DSGVTQTPKHLITATGQRVTLRCSPRSGDLSVYWYQQSLDQGLQFLIQYYNGEERAKGNILERFSAQQFPDLHSELNLSSLELGDSALYFCASSVGGEEYEQYFGPGTRLTVT.

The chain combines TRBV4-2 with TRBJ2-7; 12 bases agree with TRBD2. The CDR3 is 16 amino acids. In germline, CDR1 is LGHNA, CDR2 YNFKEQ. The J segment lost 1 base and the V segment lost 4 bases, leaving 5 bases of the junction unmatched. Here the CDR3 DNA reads TGTGCCAGCAGCCGCAGACTAGCGGGAGAGTCCTACGAGCAGTACTTC. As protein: CASSRRLAGESYEQYF.

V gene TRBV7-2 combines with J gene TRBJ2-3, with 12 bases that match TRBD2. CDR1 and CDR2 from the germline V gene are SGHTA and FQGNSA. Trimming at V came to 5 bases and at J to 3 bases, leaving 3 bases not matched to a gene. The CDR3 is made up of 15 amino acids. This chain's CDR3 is CASSIGLAGTDTQYF. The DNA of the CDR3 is TGTGCCAGCAGCATCGGACTAGCGGGGACAGATACGCAGTATTTT. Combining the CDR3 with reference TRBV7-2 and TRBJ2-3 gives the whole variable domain GAGVSQSPSNKVTEKGKDVELRCDPISGHTALYWYRQSLGQGLEFLIYFQGNSAPDKSGLPSDRFSAERTGGSVSTLTIQRTQQEDSAVYLCASSIGLAGTDTQYFGPGTRLTVL.

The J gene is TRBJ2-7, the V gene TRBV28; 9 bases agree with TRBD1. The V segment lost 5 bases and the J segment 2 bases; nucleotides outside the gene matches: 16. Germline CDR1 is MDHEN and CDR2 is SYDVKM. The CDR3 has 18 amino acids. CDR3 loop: CASSDPTPRDRDAYEQYF. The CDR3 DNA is TGTGCCAGCAGTGACCCAACGCCCCGGGACAGGGACGCCTACGAGCAGTACTTC.

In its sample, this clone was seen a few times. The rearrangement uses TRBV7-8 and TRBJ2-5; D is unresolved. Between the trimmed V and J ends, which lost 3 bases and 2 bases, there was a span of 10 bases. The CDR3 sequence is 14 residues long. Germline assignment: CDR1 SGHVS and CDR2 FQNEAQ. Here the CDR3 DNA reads TGTGCCAGCAGCTTTAGGCGGTCTCAAGAGACCCAGTACTTC. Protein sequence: CASSFRRSQETQYF.

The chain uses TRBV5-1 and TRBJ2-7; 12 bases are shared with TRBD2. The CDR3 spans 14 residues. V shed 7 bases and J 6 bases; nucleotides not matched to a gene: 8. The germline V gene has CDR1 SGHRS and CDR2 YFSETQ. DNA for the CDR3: TGCGCCAGCCAGACTAGCGGGAGTCAGAGCGAGCAGTACTTC. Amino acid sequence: CASQTSGSQSEQYF.

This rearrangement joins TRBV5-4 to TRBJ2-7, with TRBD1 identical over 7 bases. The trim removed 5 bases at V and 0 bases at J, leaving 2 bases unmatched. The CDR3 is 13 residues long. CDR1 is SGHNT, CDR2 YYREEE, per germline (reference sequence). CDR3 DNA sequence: TGTGCCAGCAGGGACAGGAGCTCCTACGAGCAGTACTTC. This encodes CASRDRSSYEQYF.

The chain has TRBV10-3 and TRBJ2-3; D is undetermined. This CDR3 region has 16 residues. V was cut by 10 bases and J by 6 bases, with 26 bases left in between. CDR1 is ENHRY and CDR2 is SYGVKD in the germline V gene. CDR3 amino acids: CATKLQKDSTPDTQYF. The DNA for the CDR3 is TGTGCCACCAAACTTCAAAAAGATTCTACTCCCGATACGCAGTATTTT.

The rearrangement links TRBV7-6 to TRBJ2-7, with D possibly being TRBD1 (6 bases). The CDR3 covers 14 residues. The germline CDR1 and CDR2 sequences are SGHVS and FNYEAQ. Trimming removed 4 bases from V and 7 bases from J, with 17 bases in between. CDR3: CASSSIPTGLEQYF. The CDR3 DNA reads TGTGCCAGCAGCTCCATCCCTACAGGGTTGGAGCAGTACTTC.

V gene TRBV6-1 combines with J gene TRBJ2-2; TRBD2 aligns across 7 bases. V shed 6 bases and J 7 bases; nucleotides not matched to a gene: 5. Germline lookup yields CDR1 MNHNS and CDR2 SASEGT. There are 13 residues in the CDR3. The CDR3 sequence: CASRLSGGGELFF. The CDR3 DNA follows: TGTGCCAGCAGACTGTCGGGGGGCGGGGAGCTGTTTTTT.

The CDR3 nucleotides read TGTGCCAGCAGTCAGGGACTAGGGGCCCAGTACTTC. The encoded protein is CASSQGLGAQYF. The chain joins TRBV28 to TRBJ2-5, with 8 nucleotides matching TRBD2. The germline V gene encodes CDR1 MDHEN and CDR2 SYDVKM. The V gene end was trimmed by 5 bases and the J gene end by 9 bases; junction bases not matched to a gene: 5. The CDR3 has 12 amino acids.

The CDR3 protein is CAWTDGRGQETQYF. The CDR3 nucleotides are TGTGCCTGGACCGACGGGAGGGGACAAGAGACCCAGTACTTC. This chain connects TRBV30 to TRBJ2-5, with 8 bases that match TRBD2. CDR1 GTSNPN and CDR2 SVGIG come from the germline V gene (reference sequence). The CDR3 consists of 14 residues. With 4 bases clipped from V and 2 bases from J, the junction kept 6 bases outside the gene matches. The full variable domain, rest sourced from reference TRBV30 and TRBJ2-5, is SQTIHQWPATLVQPVGSPLSLECTVEGTSNPNLYWYRQAAGRGLQLLFYSVGIGQISSEVPQNLSASRPQDRQFILSSKKLLLSDSGFYLCAWTDGRGQETQYFGPGTRLLVL.

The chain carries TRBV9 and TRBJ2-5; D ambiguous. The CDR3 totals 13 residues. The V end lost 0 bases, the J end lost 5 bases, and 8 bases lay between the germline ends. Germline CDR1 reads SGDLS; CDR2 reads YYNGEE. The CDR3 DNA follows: TGTGCCAGCAGCGTAGGAGGATGGGAGACCCAGTACTTC. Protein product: CASSVGGWETQYF.

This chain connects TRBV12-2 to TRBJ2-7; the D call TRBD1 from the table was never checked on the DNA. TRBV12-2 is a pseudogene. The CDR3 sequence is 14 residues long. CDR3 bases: TGTGCAAGTCTCAGACACCCACGCACCTACGAGCAGTACTTC. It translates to CASLRHPRTYEQYF.

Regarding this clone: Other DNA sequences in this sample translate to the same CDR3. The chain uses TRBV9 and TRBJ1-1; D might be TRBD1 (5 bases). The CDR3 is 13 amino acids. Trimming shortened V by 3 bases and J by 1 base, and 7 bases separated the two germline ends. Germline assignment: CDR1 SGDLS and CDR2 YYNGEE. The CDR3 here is CASSAGGNTEAFF. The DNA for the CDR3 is TGTGCCAGCAGCGCCGGGGGGAACACTGAAGCTTTCTTT.

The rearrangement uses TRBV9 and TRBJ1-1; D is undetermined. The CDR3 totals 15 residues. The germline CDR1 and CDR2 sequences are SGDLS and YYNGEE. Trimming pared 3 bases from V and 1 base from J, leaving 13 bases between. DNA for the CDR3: TGTGCCAGCAGCGGGGCGGAGGGAAGGAACACTGAAGCTTTCTTT. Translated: CASSGAEGRNTEAFF.

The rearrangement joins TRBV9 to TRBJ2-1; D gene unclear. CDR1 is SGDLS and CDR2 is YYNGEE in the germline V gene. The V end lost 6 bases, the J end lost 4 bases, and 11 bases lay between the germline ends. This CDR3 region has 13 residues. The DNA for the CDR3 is TGTGCCAGCAAAGGCGGAGTTTACAATGAGCAGTTCTTC. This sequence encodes CASKGGVYNEQFF.

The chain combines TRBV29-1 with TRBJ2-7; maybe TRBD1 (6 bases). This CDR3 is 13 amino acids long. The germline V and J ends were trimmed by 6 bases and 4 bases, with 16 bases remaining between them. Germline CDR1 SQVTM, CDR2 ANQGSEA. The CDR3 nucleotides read TGCAGCGTCGCCTGGACAGAAGTATACGAGCAGTACTTC. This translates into CSVAWTEVYEQYF.

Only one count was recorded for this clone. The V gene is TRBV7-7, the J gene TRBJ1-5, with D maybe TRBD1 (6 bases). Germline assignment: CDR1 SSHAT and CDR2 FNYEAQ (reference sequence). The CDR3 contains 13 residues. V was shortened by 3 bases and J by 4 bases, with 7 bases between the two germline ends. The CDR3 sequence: CASSLDSNQPQHF. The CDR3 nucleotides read TGTGCCAGCAGCTTGGACAGTAATCAGCCCCAGCATTTT.

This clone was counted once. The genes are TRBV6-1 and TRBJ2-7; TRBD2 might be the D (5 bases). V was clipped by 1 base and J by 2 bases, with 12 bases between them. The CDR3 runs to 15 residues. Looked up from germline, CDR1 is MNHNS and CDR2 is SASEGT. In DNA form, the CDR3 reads TGTGCCAGCAGTGAAGGGGTGGGAGTCACCTACGAGCAGTACTTC. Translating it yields CASSEGVGVTYEQYF.

As DNA, the CDR3 is TGTGCCAGCAGCCTATCTACTAGCGCTTCCTACGAGCAGTACTTC. Its protein is CASSLSTSASYEQYF. The rearrangement links TRBV7-6 to TRBJ2-7; TRBD2 matches at 7 bases. The CDR3 covers 15 residues. The V gene's germline CDR1 is SGHVS and CDR2 FNYEAQ. The V gene end was trimmed by 5 bases and the J gene end by 1 base; junction bases not matched to a gene: 8.

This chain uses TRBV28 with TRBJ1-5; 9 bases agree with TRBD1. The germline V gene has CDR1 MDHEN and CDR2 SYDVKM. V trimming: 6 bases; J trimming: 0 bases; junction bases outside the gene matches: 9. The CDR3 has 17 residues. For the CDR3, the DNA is TGTGCCAGCAGCTCCGGGACAGGGATTTATAGCAATCAGCCCCAGCATTTT. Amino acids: CASSSGTGIYSNQPQHF.

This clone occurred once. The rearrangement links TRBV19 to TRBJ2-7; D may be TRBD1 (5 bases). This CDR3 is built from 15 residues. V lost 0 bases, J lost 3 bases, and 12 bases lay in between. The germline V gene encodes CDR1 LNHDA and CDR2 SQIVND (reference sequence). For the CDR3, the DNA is TGTGCCAGTAGTATAGACAGGGCGCGTGACTACGAGCAGTACTTC. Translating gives CASSIDRARDYEQYF.

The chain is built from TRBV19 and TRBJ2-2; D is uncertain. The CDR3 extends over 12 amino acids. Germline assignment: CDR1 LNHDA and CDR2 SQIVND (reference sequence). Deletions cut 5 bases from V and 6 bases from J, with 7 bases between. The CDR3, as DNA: TGTGCCAGTAGTCTAATGGCCGGGGAGCTGTTTTTT. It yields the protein CASSLMAGELFF. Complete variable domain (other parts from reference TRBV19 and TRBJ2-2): DGGITQSPKYLFRKEGQNVTLSCEQNLNHDAMYWYRQDPGQGLRLIYYSQIVNDFQKGDIAEGYSVSREKKESFPLTVTSAQKNPTAFYLCASSLMAGELFFGEGSRLTVL.

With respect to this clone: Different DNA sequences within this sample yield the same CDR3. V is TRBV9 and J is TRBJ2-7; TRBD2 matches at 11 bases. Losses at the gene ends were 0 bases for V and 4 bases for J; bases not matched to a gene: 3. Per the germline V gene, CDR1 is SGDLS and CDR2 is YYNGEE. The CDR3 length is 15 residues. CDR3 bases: TGTGCCAGCAGCGTAGCCGGGACTAGCGGTTACGAGCAGTACTTC. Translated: CASSVAGTSGYEQYF.

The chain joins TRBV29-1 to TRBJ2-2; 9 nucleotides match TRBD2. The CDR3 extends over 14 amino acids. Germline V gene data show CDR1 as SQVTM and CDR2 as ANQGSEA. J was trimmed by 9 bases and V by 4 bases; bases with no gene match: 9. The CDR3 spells CSVGWSSGTRELFF. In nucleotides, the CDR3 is TGCAGCGTTGGGTGGTCTAGCGGGACTCGGGAGCTGTTTTTT.